The subject of this entry is one TCR beta chain. Sequenced by immunoSEQ multiplex PCR; TCRdb stores in-frame clones only, minus some. The sample lists around 110,000 clones, approximately 90% occurring once. The sample belongs to a study of control samples from healthy donors and cancer patients. Between the trimmed V and J ends, which lost 6 bases and 8 bases, there was a span of 5 bases. CDR1 SNHLY and CDR2 FYNNEI come from the germline V gene. The CDR3 length is 11 residues. V usage is TRBV2 and J usage is TRBJ1-6, with D unclear. This TCR came from a woman in her 70s in good health. Sequencing was done on a sample of blood. CDR3 nucleotide sequence: TGTGCCAGCAGACTGGATTCACCCCTCCACTTT. The encoded protein is CASRLDSPLHF.